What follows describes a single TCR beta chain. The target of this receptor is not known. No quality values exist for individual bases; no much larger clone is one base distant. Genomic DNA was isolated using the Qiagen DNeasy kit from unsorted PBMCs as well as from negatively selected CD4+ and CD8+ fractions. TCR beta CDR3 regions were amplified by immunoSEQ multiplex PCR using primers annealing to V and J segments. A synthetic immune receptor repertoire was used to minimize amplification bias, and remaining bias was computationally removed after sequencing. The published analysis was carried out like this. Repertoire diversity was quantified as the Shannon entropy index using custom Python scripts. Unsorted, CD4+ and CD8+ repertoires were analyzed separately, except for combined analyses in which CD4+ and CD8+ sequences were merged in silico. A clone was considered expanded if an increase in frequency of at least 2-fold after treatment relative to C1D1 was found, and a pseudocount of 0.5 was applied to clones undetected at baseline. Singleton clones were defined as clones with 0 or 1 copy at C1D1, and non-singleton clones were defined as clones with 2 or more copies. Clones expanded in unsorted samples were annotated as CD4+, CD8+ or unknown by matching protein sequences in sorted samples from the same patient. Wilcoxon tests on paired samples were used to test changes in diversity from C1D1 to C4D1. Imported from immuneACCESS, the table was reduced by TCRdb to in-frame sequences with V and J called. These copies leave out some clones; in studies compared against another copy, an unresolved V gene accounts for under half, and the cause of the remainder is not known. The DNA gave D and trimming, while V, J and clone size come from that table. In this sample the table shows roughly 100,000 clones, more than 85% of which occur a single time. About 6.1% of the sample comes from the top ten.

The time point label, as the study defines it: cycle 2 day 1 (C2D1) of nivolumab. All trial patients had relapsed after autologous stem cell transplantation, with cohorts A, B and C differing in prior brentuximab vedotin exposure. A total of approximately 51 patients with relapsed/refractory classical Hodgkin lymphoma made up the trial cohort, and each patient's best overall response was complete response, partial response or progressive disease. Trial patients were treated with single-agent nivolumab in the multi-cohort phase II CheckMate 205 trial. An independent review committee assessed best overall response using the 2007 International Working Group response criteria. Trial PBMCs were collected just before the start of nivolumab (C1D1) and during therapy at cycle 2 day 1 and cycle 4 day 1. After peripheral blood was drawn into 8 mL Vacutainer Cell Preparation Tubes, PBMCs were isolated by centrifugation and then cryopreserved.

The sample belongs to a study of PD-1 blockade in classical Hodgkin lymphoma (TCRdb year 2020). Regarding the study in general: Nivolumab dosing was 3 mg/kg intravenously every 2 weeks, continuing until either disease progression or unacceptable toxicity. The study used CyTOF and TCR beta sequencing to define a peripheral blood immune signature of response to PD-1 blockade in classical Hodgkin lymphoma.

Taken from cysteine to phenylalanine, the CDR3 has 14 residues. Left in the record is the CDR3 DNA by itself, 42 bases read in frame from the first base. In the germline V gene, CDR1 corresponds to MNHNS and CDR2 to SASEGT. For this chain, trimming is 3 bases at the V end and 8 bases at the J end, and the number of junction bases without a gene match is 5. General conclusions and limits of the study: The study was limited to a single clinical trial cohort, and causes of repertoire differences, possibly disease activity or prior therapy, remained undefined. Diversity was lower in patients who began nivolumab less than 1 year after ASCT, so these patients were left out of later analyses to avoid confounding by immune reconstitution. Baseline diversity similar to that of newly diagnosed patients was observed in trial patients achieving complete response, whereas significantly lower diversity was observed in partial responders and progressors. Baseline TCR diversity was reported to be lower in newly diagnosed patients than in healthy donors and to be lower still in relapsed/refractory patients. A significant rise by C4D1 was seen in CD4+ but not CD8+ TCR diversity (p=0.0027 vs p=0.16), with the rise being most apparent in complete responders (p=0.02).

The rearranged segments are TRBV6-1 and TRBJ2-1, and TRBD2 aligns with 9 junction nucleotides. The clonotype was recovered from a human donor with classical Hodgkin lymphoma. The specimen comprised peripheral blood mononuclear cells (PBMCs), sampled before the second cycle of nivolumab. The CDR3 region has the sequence CASSELAGVYEQFF. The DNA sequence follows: TGTGCCAGCAGTGAGTTAGCGGGGGTTTATGAGCAGTTCTTC.